This T cell receptor (beta chain) was identified during a study of blood T cell repertoires in COVID-19. Study background: The origin of the acute and convalescent COVID-19 samples was the United States, Italy and Spain.

Using immunoSEQ multiplex PCR, the repertoire was profiled, and TCRdb retains in-frame clones only, with some absent. The sample has 80,000 to 100,000 clones, 60% to 85% seen once. Germline lookup yields CDR1 SGHRS and CDR2 YFSETQ. The CDR3 has 15 amino acids. Trimming took off 0 bases at V and 5 bases at J, with 11 bases between the two ends. The rearrangement uses TRBV5-1 and TRBJ2-2, with no clear D. Sequenced sample: peripheral blood. This receptor was obtained from a human donor in a cohort sampled during active COVID-19. The CDR3 is CASSLDHPQTGELFF. The CDR3, as DNA: TGCGCCAGCAGCTTGGATCACCCGCAGACCGGGGAGCTGTTTTTT. Full variable domain (outside the CDR3, taken from reference TRBV5-1 and TRBJ2-2): KAGVTQTPRYLIKTRGQQVTLSCSPISGHRSVSWYQQTPGQGLQFLFEYFSETQRNKGNFPGRFSGRQFSNSRSEMNVSTLELGDSALYLCASSLDHPQTGELFFGEGSRLTVL.